This TCR beta chain was documented in a study of beta chain features in type 1 diabetes. Study-level results: Among all four CD4+ subsets, Type 1 diabetes patients had TCRB CDR3s that were moderately but significantly shorter.

Germline-derived CDR1 and CDR2 are SGHVS and FQNEAQ. Trimming took 1 base from V and 10 from J, leaving 8 bases between them. The CDR3 totals 12 residues. Isolated RNA was reverse transcribed in full, so expressed TCRB transcripts were sequenced. Here immunoSEQ multiplex PCR was the method, and the copy in TCRdb shows in-frame clones only, minus some. The repertoire includes a few hundred thousand clones, 10% to 15% of them detected once, and 0.0085% to 0.012% sits in the top ten. As for this clone: The antigen is not known.

The V gene is TRBV7-8, the J gene TRBJ2-1; no clear D. The source is a woman under 30 with type 1 diabetes. Sequencing used naive CD4+ T cells from blood. The CDR3 region has the DNA TGTGCCAGCAGCTTAGTTTCCGGGGAGCAGTTCTTC. The encoded protein is CASSLVSGEQFF.